This is a list of T cell receptor beta chains from one sample in a study of human T cells and chemical hapten exposure. Each CDR3 protein gets one entry after TCRdb re-called the RACE reads with MiXCR. The profile shows about 120,000 distinct CDR3 sequences, roughly 13% of them singletons. This specimen was whole blood, taken in connection with sensitization to the hapten diphenylcyclopropenone (DPC). The receptors come from a man between 18 and 29 years old with alopecia areata. Some clones in this sample may be carry-over from other donors' samples. CDR3s include the opening cysteine and the closing phenylalanine or tryptophan. The order of the fields is CDR3 DNA, CDR3 protein, J gene, V gene, clone size, D gene. A D gene is named only where the DNA matches it firmly. Part of the rows lack a size; the others show once, few, many or a class for expanded clones.

cdr3_nt: TGTGCCAGCAGTCAGGGGATTGGGATGAACACTGAAGCTTTCTTT; cdr3_aa: CASSQGIGMNTEAFF; j_call: TRBJ1-1; v_call: TRBV12-3/TRBV12-4; clone_size: .; d_call: .
cdr3_nt: TGTGCCAGCAGTTCGCGGACAGGGAATGAAAAACTGTTTTTT; cdr3_aa: CASSSRTGNEKLFF; j_call: TRBJ1-4; v_call: TRBV6-5; clone_size: .; d_call: TRBD1
cdr3_nt: TGTGCCAGCAGCGACAGGGCTGAAGCTTTCTTT; cdr3_aa: CASSDRAEAFF; j_call: TRBJ1-1; v_call: TRBV6-2/TRBV6-3; clone_size: few; d_call: TRBD1
cdr3_nt: TGTGCCAGCAGCTTACGACTAGCGGGGAACCAAGAGACCCAGTACTTC; cdr3_aa: CASSLRLAGNQETQYF; j_call: TRBJ2-5; v_call: TRBV7-2; clone_size: .; d_call: TRBD2
cdr3_nt: TGTGCCAGCAGCCATGGGGACAGGGCCTACGAGCAGTACTTC; cdr3_aa: CASSHGDRAYEQYF; j_call: TRBJ2-7; v_call: TRBV27; clone_size: .; d_call: TRBD1
cdr3_nt: TGTGCCAGCACCGACGCCCGGACAGTTAGCAATCAGCCCCAGCATTTT; cdr3_aa: CASTDARTVSNQPQHF; j_call: TRBJ1-5; v_call: TRBV12-3/TRBV12-4; clone_size: few; d_call: .
cdr3_nt: TGTGCCAGCAACAGAGGATCACCCCTCCACTTT; cdr3_aa: CASNRGSPLHF; j_call: TRBJ1-6; v_call: TRBV2; clone_size: few; d_call: .
cdr3_nt: TGCAGTGCTAGGGAGGGACAGTATGGCTACACCTTC; cdr3_aa: CSAREGQYGYTF; j_call: TRBJ1-2; v_call: TRBV20-1; clone_size: .; d_call: TRBD1
cdr3_nt: TGTGCCGGTCAAATCGGACACGAGAATTCACCCCTCCACTTT; cdr3_aa: CAGQIGHENSPLHF; j_call: TRBJ1-6; v_call: TRBV2; clone_size: .; d_call: .
cdr3_nt: TGTGCCAGCAGCCAAGGCTATTCCCCGTTCTTC; cdr3_aa: CASSQGYSPFF; j_call: TRBJ2-1; v_call: TRBV11-2; clone_size: .; d_call: .
cdr3_nt: TGTGCCAGCAGCCCAACGACAAGGCTCGTCGGAGATACGCAGTATTTT; cdr3_aa: CASSPTTRLVGDTQYF; j_call: TRBJ2-3; v_call: TRBV7-9; clone_size: many; d_call: .
cdr3_nt: TGCGCCAGCAGCCAAGGAAGCGTCTTAAACTATGGCTACACCTTC; cdr3_aa: CASSQGSVLNYGYTF; j_call: TRBJ1-2; v_call: TRBV4-3; clone_size: few; d_call: .
cdr3_nt: TGTGCCAGCAGACTTAAGTGGGCAGGGGGGGTTGTAGGCAATCAGCCCCAGCATTTT; cdr3_aa: CASRLKWAGGVVGNQPQHF; j_call: TRBJ1-5; v_call: TRBV3-2; clone_size: .; d_call: .
cdr3_nt: TGCAGTGCTACCCAGACAGGGAAGTACGAAAAACTGTTTTTT; cdr3_aa: CSATQTGKYEKLFF; j_call: TRBJ1-4; v_call: TRBV20-1; clone_size: .; d_call: TRBD1
cdr3_nt: TGCAGTGCTAGAGTAAACAAACTAGCGGCTAGCACAGATACGCAGTATTTT; cdr3_aa: CSARVNKLAASTDTQYF; j_call: TRBJ2-3; v_call: TRBV20-1; clone_size: few; d_call: TRBD2
cdr3_nt: TGTGCCAGCAGTTTAACCGCAACTAATGAAAAACTGTTTTTT; cdr3_aa: CASSLTATNEKLFF; j_call: TRBJ1-4; v_call: TRBV12-3/TRBV12-4; clone_size: .; d_call: .
cdr3_nt: TGTGCCAGCAGGCCAACGACAGGTAAAAATCAGCCCCAGCATTTT; cdr3_aa: CASRPTTGKNQPQHF; j_call: TRBJ1-5; v_call: TRBV6-6; clone_size: many; d_call: .
cdr3_nt: TGCGCCACCAGCGTGTTCGGTGAAAAACTGTTTTTT; cdr3_aa: CATSVFGEKLFF; j_call: TRBJ1-4; v_call: TRBV10-2; clone_size: many; d_call: .
cdr3_nt: TGTGCCAGCAGCTTCGACCCCTTGACACGGAGCTATGGCTACACCTTC; cdr3_aa: CASSFDPLTRSYGYTF; j_call: TRBJ1-2; v_call: TRBV11-2; clone_size: many; d_call: .
cdr3_nt: TGTGCCAGCAGTTTGAGTCATAGTGGTGGAAACACCATATATTTT; cdr3_aa: CASSLSHSGGNTIYF; j_call: TRBJ1-3; v_call: TRBV28; clone_size: few; d_call: .
cdr3_nt: TGCAGTGCTTCCCCGGGACAGATTAATGAAAAACTGTTTTTT; cdr3_aa: CSASPGQINEKLFF; j_call: TRBJ1-4; v_call: TRBV20-1; clone_size: many; d_call: TRBD1
cdr3_nt: TGTGCCAGCAGTCGGGGGGACGGCCTAAATGAAAAACTGTTTTTT; cdr3_aa: CASSRGDGLNEKLFF; j_call: TRBJ1-4; v_call: TRBV6-6; clone_size: .; d_call: .
cdr3_nt: TGTGCCAGTAGTAAACAGGGGGCGCAAAGGACTGAAGCTTTCTTT; cdr3_aa: CASSKQGAQRTEAFF; j_call: TRBJ1-1; v_call: TRBV19; clone_size: .; d_call: TRBD1
cdr3_nt: TGTGCCAGTAGTATCGGGGGCACAGATACGCAGTATTTT; cdr3_aa: CASSIGGTDTQYF; j_call: TRBJ2-3; v_call: TRBV19; clone_size: few; d_call: .
cdr3_nt: TGTGCCAGCAGCCAAGACCGGATGGGACTAGCGGGGGGAGAAATATTAAAAACCTACAATGAGCAGTTCTTC; cdr3_aa: CASSQDRMGLAGGEILKTYNEQFF; j_call: TRBJ2-1; v_call: TRBV4-2; clone_size: .; d_call: TRBD2
cdr3_nt: TGTGCCAGCAGCTTGAATCCGGACAGGGTGTTTTCAGATACGCAGTATTTT; cdr3_aa: CASSLNPDRVFSDTQYF; j_call: TRBJ2-3; v_call: TRBV5-4; clone_size: .; d_call: TRBD1
cdr3_nt: TGTGCCAGCAGCCAAGGCCGCTCGAGGACAGGGGACTACGAGCAGTACTTC; cdr3_aa: CASSQGRSRTGDYEQYF; j_call: TRBJ2-7; v_call: TRBV3-1; clone_size: many; d_call: TRBD1
cdr3_nt: TGTGCCAGTGGCCTCTCTTATAGGGCTGAAGCTTTCTTT; cdr3_aa: CASGLSYRAEAFF; j_call: TRBJ1-1; v_call: TRBV19; clone_size: few; d_call: .
cdr3_nt: TGCGCCAGCAGCCAAGACGTACAAAATAGAGGGGCCAACGTCCTGACTTTC; cdr3_aa: CASSQDVQNRGANVLTF; j_call: TRBJ2-6; v_call: TRBV4-3; clone_size: .; d_call: .
cdr3_nt: TGCGCCAGCAGCCCGACTCCGGGACTAGTAGCAGATACGCAGTATTTT; cdr3_aa: CASSPTPGLVADTQYF; j_call: TRBJ2-3; v_call: TRBV4-1; clone_size: .; d_call: TRBD2
cdr3_nt: TGTGCCAGCAGTTTAGGTGGAGAGAACACTGAAGCTTTCTTT; cdr3_aa: CASSLGGENTEAFF; j_call: TRBJ1-1; v_call: TRBV12-3/TRBV12-4; clone_size: .; d_call: .
cdr3_nt: TGTGCCATCAGTGAGTCGGGCTATTCACCCCTCCACTTT; cdr3_aa: CAISESGYSPLHF; j_call: TRBJ1-6; v_call: TRBV10-3; clone_size: .; d_call: .
cdr3_nt: TGCGCCAGCAGCCTAGGACAGGGGGTATACGAGCAGTACTTC; cdr3_aa: CASSLGQGVYEQYF; j_call: TRBJ2-7; v_call: TRBV10-1; clone_size: .; d_call: TRBD1
cdr3_nt: TGTGCCAGCAGCAACGGACAGCTACTAACAGATACGCAGTATTTT; cdr3_aa: CASSNGQLLTDTQYF; j_call: TRBJ2-3; v_call: TRBV7-6; clone_size: .; d_call: .
cdr3_nt: TGCAGCGTTGTGAAGGGTTTTAACGAGCAGTACTTC; cdr3_aa: CSVVKGFNEQYF; j_call: TRBJ2-7; v_call: TRBV29-1; clone_size: many; d_call: .